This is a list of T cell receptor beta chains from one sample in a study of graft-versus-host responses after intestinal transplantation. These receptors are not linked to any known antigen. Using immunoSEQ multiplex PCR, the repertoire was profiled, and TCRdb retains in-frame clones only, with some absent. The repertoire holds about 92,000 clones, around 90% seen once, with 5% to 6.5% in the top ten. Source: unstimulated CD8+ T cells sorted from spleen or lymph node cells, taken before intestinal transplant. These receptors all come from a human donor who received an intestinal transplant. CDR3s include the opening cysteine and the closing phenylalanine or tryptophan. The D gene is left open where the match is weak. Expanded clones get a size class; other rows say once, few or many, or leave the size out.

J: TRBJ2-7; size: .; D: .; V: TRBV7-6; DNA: TGTGCCAGCAGCTTGGCCCCCGGCGGGGACTGGGACTTC; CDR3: CASSLAPGGDWDF
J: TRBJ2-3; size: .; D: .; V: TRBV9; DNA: TGTGCCAGCAGCTTTGAAACAGATACGCAGTATTTT; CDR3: CASSFETDTQYF
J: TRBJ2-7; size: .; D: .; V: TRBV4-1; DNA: TGCGCCAGCAGCCAAGATGGTTACGAGCAGTACTTC; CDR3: CASSQDGYEQYF
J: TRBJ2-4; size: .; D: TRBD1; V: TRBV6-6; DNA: TGTGCCAGCAGTCCAAGTACAGGGGGGACGAAAAACATTCAGTACTTC; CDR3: CASSPSTGGTKNIQYF
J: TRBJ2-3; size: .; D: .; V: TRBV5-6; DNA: TGTGCCAGCAGCTTGGCGGGAGCCACAGATACGCAGTATTTT; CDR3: CASSLAGATDTQYF
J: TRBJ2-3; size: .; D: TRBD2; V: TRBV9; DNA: TGTGCCAGCAGCGCGCCGACTAGCGGGGGAACAGATACGCAGTATTTT; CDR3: CASSAPTSGGTDTQYF
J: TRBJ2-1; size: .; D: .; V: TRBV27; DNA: TGTGCCAGCAGTTTATCGTACAGCCCAAACCTGTACAATGAGCAGTTCTTC; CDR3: CASSLSYSPNLYNEQFF
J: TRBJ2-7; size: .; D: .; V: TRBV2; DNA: TGTGCCAGCAGTTCTGGTCCCCTCTCCTACGAGCAGTACTTC; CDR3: CASSSGPLSYEQYF
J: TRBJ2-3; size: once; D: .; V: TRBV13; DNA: TGTGCCAGCAGCTTAGGTCCAGTGGGCACAGATACGCAGTATTTT; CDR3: CASSLGPVGTDTQYF
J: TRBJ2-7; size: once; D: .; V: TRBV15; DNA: TGTGCCACCAGCAGAGATCTTCGCGGAGAGAGCTCCTACGAGCAGTACTTC; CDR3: CATSRDLRGESSYEQYF
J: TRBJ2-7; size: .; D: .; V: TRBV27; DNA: TGTGCCAGCAGCTTGGGGACTTCTCTCGCCGAGCAGTACTTC; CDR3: CASSLGTSLAEQYF
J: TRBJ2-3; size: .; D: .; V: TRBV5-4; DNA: TGTGCCAGCAGCTCCCATCATTCGCGGAGGAGCACAGATACGCAGTATTTT; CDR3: CASSSHHSRRSTDTQYF
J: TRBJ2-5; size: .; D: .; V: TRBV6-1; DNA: TGTGCCAGCAGGCCATCCAATCGGGAGACCCAGTACTTC; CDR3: CASRPSNRETQYF
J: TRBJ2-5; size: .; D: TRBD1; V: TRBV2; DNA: TGTGCCAGCAGTGAACAGGACAGGGGGTCACGGGAGACCCAGTACTTC; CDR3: CASSEQDRGSRETQYF
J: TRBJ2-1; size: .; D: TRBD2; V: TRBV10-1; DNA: TGCGCCAGCAGTGAGCGGGCTAGCGGCCCTTACAATGAGCAGTTCTTC; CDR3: CASSERASGPYNEQFF
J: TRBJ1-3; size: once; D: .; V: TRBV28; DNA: TGTGCCAGCAGTTTGGCAGGGGCTGGAAACACCATATATTTT; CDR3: CASSLAGAGNTIYF
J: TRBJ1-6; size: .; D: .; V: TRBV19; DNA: TGTGCCAGTAGTATGTCAGCTTATAATTCACCCCTCCACTTT; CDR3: CASSMSAYNSPLHF
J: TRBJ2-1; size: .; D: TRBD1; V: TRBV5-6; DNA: TGTGCCAGCAGCTTGTCAGGGACAGGGGCCTACAATGAGCAGTTCTTC; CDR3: CASSLSGTGAYNEQFF
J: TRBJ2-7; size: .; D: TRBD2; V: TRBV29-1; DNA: TGCAGCGTTGTAGCGGGGCTATCCTACGAGCAGTACTTC; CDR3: CSVVAGLSYEQYF
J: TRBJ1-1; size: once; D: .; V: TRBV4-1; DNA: TGCGCCAGCAGCCAAGATCAAGTTCTCACTGAAGCTTTCTTT; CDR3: CASSQDQVLTEAFF
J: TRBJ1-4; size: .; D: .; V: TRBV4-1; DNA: TGCGCCAGCAGCCAAGTATACAGGGCCGATGAAAAACTGTTTTTT; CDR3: CASSQVYRADEKLFF
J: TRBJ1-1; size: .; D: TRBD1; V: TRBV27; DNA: TGTGCCAGCAGTCAAGCCCCACAGGGGTGGACTGAAGCTTTCTTT; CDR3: CASSQAPQGWTEAFF
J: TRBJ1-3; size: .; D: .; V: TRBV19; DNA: TGTGCCAGTACCAAATGGAGCCCCCGGGGCTCTGGAAACACCATATATTTT; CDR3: CASTKWSPRGSGNTIYF
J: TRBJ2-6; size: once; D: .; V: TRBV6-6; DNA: TGTGCCAGCCCTTGGGATAGCTCTGGGGCCAACGTCCTGACTTTC; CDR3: CASPWDSSGANVLTF
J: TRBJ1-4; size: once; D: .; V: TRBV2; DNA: TGTGCCAGCATGATGGGGGAAAGTAATGAAAAACTGTTTTTT; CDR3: CASMMGESNEKLFF
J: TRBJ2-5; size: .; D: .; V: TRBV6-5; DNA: TGTGCCAGCAGTTCGAAAGGGGGGAGAGAGACCCAGTACTTC; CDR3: CASSSKGGRETQYF
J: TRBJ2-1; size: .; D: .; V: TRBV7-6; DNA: TGTGCCAGCAGCTCAAGGACTACGTCCTACAATGAGCAGTTCTTC; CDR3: CASSSRTTSYNEQFF
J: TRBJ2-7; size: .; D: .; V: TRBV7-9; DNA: TGTGCCAGCAGCGTTTCAGTGGGCGAGCAGTACTTC; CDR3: CASSVSVGEQYF
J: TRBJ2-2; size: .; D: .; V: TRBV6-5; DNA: TGTGCCAGCAGTTACGTCGGGCCCGGGGAGCTGTTTTTT; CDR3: CASSYVGPGELFF
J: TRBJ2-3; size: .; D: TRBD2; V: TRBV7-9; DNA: TGTGCCAGCAGCTCCTGGACTAGCGGGGAAGAAGATACGCAGTATTTT; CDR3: CASSSWTSGEEDTQYF
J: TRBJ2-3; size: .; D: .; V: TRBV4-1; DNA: TGCGCCAGCAGCCAAGATGCGAGGACCCCTGGGACAGATACGCAGTATTTT; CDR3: CASSQDARTPGTDTQYF
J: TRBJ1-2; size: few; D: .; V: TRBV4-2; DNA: TGTGCCAGCAGCCAAGATAAGGGCAGGGAGGAGGACTATGGCTACACCTTC; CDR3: CASSQDKGREEDYGYTF
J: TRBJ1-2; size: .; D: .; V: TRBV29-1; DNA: TGCAGCGTTAGGGATGGCTACACCTTC; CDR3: CSVRDGYTF
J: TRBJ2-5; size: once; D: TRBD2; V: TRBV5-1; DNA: TGCGCCAGCAGCCCCTACATACCGGGACTAGAAGAGACCCAGTACTTC; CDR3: CASSPYIPGLEETQYF
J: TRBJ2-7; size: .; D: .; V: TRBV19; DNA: TGTGCCAGTAGTATTTCCGGCGGAGCCCACTACGAGCAGTACTTC; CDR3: CASSISGGAHYEQYF
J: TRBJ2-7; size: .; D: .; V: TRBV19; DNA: TGTGCCAGTAGTATGGGAGGGGGGCGCTTTTACGAGCAGTACTTC; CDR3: CASSMGGGRFYEQYF
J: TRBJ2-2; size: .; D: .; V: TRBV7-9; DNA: TGTGCCAGCAGTGATCTCAGGACAGAGACCGGGGAGCTGTTTTTT; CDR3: CASSDLRTETGELFF
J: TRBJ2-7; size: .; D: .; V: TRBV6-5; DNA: TGTGCCAGCAGTTACCGTGGACCAAACTCCTACGAGCAGTACTTC; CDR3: CASSYRGPNSYEQYF
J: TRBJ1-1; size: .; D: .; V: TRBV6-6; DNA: TGTGCCAGCAGTTTGGTCACCATGAACACTGAAGCTTTCTTT; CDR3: CASSLVTMNTEAFF
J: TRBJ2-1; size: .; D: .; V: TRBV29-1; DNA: TGCAGCGTTGAAGATGTCGACAGCCTCAATTCCTACAATGAGCAGTTCTTC; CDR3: CSVEDVDSLNSYNEQFF
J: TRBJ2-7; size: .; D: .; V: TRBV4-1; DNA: TGCGCCAGCAGCCAAGGGACATCCTCCTACGAGCAGTACTTC; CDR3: CASSQGTSSYEQYF
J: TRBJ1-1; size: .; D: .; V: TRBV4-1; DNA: TGCGCCAGCAGCCAAGTAAGCCCGGAAGTTATGAACACTGAAGCTTTCTTT; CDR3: CASSQVSPEVMNTEAFF
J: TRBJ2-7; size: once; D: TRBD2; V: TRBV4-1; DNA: TGCGCCAGCAGCCTGGGAGGTGTGATGGTAGCGGGGGCCTACGAGCAGTACTTC; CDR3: CASSLGGVMVAGAYEQYF
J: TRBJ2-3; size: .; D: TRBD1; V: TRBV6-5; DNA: TGTGCCAGCAGTTACGGAACGGGACAGGGCCCAGATACGCAGTATTTT; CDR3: CASSYGTGQGPDTQYF
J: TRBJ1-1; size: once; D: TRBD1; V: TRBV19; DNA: TGTGCCAGTAGTATGGCAGGGGGGAGCACTGAAGCTTTCTTT; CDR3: CASSMAGGSTEAFF
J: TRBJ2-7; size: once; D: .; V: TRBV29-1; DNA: TGCAGCGTTGTCAAGGGGCAGATGTCCTACGAGCAGTACTTC; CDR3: CSVVKGQMSYEQYF
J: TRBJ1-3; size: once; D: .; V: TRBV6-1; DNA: TGTGCCAGCAGCGGATTCTCTGGAAACACCATATATTTT; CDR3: CASSGFSGNTIYF